One sample yielded the 2 T cell receptor beta chains listed below, sequenced in a study of blood T cell repertoires in COVID-19. Some clones are missing from TCRdb's copy, which holds only in-frame ones; the method was immunoSEQ multiplex PCR. This sample carries some 150,000 clones, 88% of them seen once, and the ten largest clones take 2.3%. The specimen sequenced was peripheral blood. The origin of the receptors is a human donor in a cohort sampled during active COVID-19.

The chain has TRBV29-1 and TRBJ1-1; D unclear. Germline-derived CDR1 and CDR2 are SQVTM and ANQGSEA. This CDR3 is 10 amino acids long. Trimming cost V 4 bases and J 5 bases, with 5 bases left between them. CDR3 nucleotides: TGCAGCGTTGTTCAGACTGAAGCTTTCTTT. Encoded protein: CSVVQTEAFF.

The chain joins TRBV5-8 to TRBJ2-1, with D tentatively TRBD2 (5 bases). This CDR3 is 13 amino acids long. V was trimmed by 4 bases and J by 4 bases, leaving 9 bases between them. Germline CDR1 reads SGHTS; CDR2 reads YDEGEE. The CDR3 sequence: CASSRGGYNEQFF. The CDR3 coding sequence is TGTGCCAGCAGCCGAGGAGGATACAATGAGCAGTTCTTC.